This T cell receptor beta chain came from a study of regulatory T cells in long-lasting Graves disease. CDR3 size: 16 residues. The V gene's germline CDR1 is MRHNA and CDR2 SNTAGT. Trimming removed 3 bases from V and 7 bases from J, with 21 bases in between. Arm-PCR with iRepertoire HTBI primers amplified the CDR3 regions for these TCR beta libraries. TCRdb passed the multiplex PCR reads through MiXCR, listing each CDR3 protein once. The data show 550,000 to 600,000 distinct CDR3 sequences, roughly 15% seen once. Time point indicated: newly diagnosed GD, antithyroid drugs for less than 3 months. After RNA was extracted from PBMCs, the TCR library was made from it. This sample also appeared in a second study, on T cells in Graves' hyperthyroidism and ophthalmopathy.

The source of this sequence is a man younger than 35 with Graves disease. Sequencing was performed on peripheral blood mononuclear cells (PBMCs), taken at new diagnosis, from a patient treated with antithyroid drugs. This chain connects TRBV6-4 to TRBJ1-2; weak D call: TRBD1 (5 bases). The CDR3 DNA follows: TGTGCCAGCAGTGAATTTGGGACGGGGTCCGGAAGTGGCTACACCTTC. Residues: CASSEFGTGSGSGYTF.